The next 14 T cell receptor beta chains were all read from a single sample in a study of blood T cell repertoires in COVID-19. Using immunoSEQ multiplex PCR, the repertoire was profiled, and TCRdb retains in-frame clones only, with some absent. The sample contains some 230,000 clones, 82% of which appear only once. Sequences were obtained from peripheral blood. These receptors all stem from a woman at least 80 years old with COVID-19, enrolled during active disease.

The chain carries TRBV30 and TRBJ1-1; D possibly corresponds to TRBD1 (6 bases). The V gene lost 4 bases and the J gene lost 2 bases, with 11 bases spanning the gap. CDR3 length: 13 amino acids. Germline V lookup: CDR1 GTSNPN, CDR2 SVGIG (reference sequence). CDR3 residues: CAWKGVGNTEAFF. DNA for the CDR3: TGTGCCTGGAAGGGGGTTGGTAACACTGAAGCTTTCTTT.

The chain carries TRBV7-2 and TRBJ2-3, with TRBD2 matching over 12 bases. V lost 5 bases, J lost 3 bases, and 3 bases stayed unmatched. This CDR3 comprises 15 residues. Looked up from germline, CDR1 is SGHTA and CDR2 is FQGNSA. The CDR3 nucleotides are TGTGCCAGCAGCCCCCTAGCGGGAGGGACAGATACGCAGTATTTT. Translating gives CASSPLAGGTDTQYF.

This chain connects TRBV15 to TRBJ2-1; tentative D call: TRBD1 (7 bases). Germline V gene sequence: CDR1 LNHNV, CDR2 YYDKDF (reference sequence). The V and J ends lost 1 base and 7 bases respectively, with 14 bases between them. The CDR3 runs 15 residues. In DNA, the CDR3 is TGTGCCACCAGCAGAGCGGCAGGGGGGTCTAATGAGCAGTTCTTC. Protein: CATSRAAGGSNEQFF. Based on the CDR3 plus reference TRBV15 and TRBJ2-1, the full variable domain is DAMVIQNPRYQVTQFGKPVTLSCSQTLNHNVMYWYQQKSSQAPKLLFHYYDKDFNNEADTPDNFQSRRPNTSFCFLDIRSPGLGDTAMYLCATSRAAGGSNEQFFGPGTRLTVL.

V usage is TRBV12-3 or TRBV12-4 and J usage is TRBJ1-5; no firm D call. V shed 5 bases and J shed 0 bases, with 2 bases lying between them. The CDR3 extends over 12 amino acids. The CDR3 spells CASSHSNQPQHF. The CDR3 DNA reads as TGTGCCAGCAGTCATAGCAATCAGCCCCAGCATTTT.

This rearrangement joins TRBV7-2 to TRBJ2-7; 10 nucleotides agree with TRBD1. The CDR3 covers 14 residues. Trimming removed 4 bases from V and 0 bases from J; junction bases left unmatched: 0. CDR1 is SGHTA, CDR2 FQGNSA, per germline. The CDR3 DNA follows: TGTGCCAGCAGCTGGACAGGGGGCTCCTACGAGCAGTACTTC. Its protein is CASSWTGGSYEQYF.

The rearrangement uses TRBV24-1 and TRBJ2-3; D unclear. In germline, CDR1 is KGHDR, CDR2 SFDVKD. V lost 3 bases to trimming and J lost 1 base, with 10 bases between them. This CDR3 spans 15 amino acids. This CDR3 reads CATSDPVSRTDTQYF. The DNA for the CDR3 is TGTGCCACCAGTGATCCGGTTTCGCGCACAGATACGCAGTATTTT.

The chain has TRBV5-1 and TRBJ2-7, with 7 bases aligning to TRBD1. J was trimmed by 4 bases and V by 4 bases; bases with no gene match: 5. CDR3 length: 13 residues. Germline values: CDR1 SGHRS, CDR2 YFSETQ. Here the CDR3 DNA reads TGCGCCAGCAGCGACCTACAGGGGTACGAGCAGTACTTC. Protein sequence: CASSDLQGYEQYF.

The chain employs TRBV5-4 and TRBJ2-7, with TRBD2 identical over 12 bases. The CDR3 runs 18 residues. CDR1 and CDR2 (germline): SGHNT, YYREEE (reference sequence). J lost 4 bases, V lost 0 bases, and 11 bases had no gene match. CDR3 residues: CASSLASGRVFSSYEQYF. CDR3 in DNA: TGTGCCAGCAGCTTGGCTAGCGGGAGGGTTTTTTCAAGTTACGAGCAGTACTTC.

CDR3 sequence (DNA): TGTGCCACCAGTGATTCCTCCGGGACTAGCGGGATTGATACGCAGTATTTT. Encoded protein: CATSDSSGTSGIDTQYF. The genes are TRBV24-1 and TRBJ2-3, with 13 bases aligning to TRBD2. Trimming cost V 2 bases and J 6 bases; bases outside gene matches: 7. Germline-derived CDR1 and CDR2 are KGHDR and SFDVKD. The CDR3 is 17 residues long.

The J gene is TRBJ2-7, the V gene TRBV5-6; a possible D gene is TRBD2 (5 bases). Germline values: CDR1 SGHDT, CDR2 YYEEEE. V lost 7 bases, J lost 0 bases, and 11 bases lay in between. This CDR3 has 13 residues. In DNA form, the CDR3 reads TGTGCCAGCTCGAGGGTGAGCTCCTACGAGCAGTACTTC. Translating it yields CASSRVSSYEQYF.

This sequence joins TRBV5-4 and TRBJ1-2; D remains ambiguous. V lost 1 base to trimming and J lost 0 bases, with 4 bases between them. The germline V gene encodes CDR1 SGHNT and CDR2 YYREEE (reference sequence). This CDR3 has 13 residues. CDR3 protein: CASSLRSNYGYTF. In DNA form, the CDR3 reads TGTGCCAGCAGCTTGCGGTCTAACTATGGCTACACCTTC.

V is TRBV2 and J is TRBJ1-1; D possibly corresponds to TRBD1 (6 bases). The germline V and J ends were trimmed by 8 bases and 5 bases, with 15 bases remaining between them. The CDR3 consists of 13 residues. The germline CDR1 and CDR2 sequences are SNHLY and FYNNEI. CDR3 residues: CASQGGGGTEAFF. DNA for the CDR3: TGTGCCAGCCAGGGAGGGGGGGGAACTGAAGCTTTCTTT.

This chain uses TRBV7-2 with TRBJ1-2; 8 nucleotides match TRBD1. Unmatched junction bases numbered 6, after V lost 1 base and J lost 8 bases. Germline CDR1 and CDR2: SGHTA and FQGNSA. CDR3 size: 14 residues. The CDR3 region is CASSLDRGSGGYTF. DNA for the CDR3: TGTGCCAGCAGCTTAGACAGGGGGTCTGGCGGCTACACCTTC.

The chain couples TRBV6-5 to TRBJ1-6; 7 nucleotides agree with TRBD1. Germline V CDR1 and CDR2: MNHEY, SVGAGI. CDR3 length: 13 amino acids. V lost 6 bases to trimming and J lost 9 bases; unmatched junction nucleotides: 5. DNA of the CDR3: TGTGCCAGCAGGACAGGGCAAATTTCACCCCTCCACTTT. Translation: CASRTGQISPLHF.